Each of the 8 T cell receptor beta chains below was sequenced from the same sample in a study of Ad26.COV2.S vaccination and SARS-CoV-2 variants. Repertoires were generated with immunoSEQ multiplex PCR, while TCRdb's copy carries only in-frame clones and drops some. The sample records 500,000 or so clones, 87% being singletons. The treatment was: around 19 received Ad26.COV2.S at low or high dose, single or two shots; about five received placebo; per-sample allocation not given. Repertoires come from day 63 after the first vaccine or placebo injection. Sequenced material: peripheral blood, taken in a trial of Ad26.COV2.S vaccine versus placebo. The source is a person between 18 and 65 years old who received the Ad26.COV2.S COVID-19 vaccine or a placebo.

This rearrangement joins TRBV4-2 to TRBJ1-1; 8 bases align to TRBD1. This CDR3 comprises 17 residues. Germline CDR1 reads LGHNA; CDR2 reads YNFKEQ. J gave up 1 base and V 1 base, and 8 bases lay outside the gene matches. The CDR3 nucleotides read TGTGCCAGCAGCCAAGCCCTTGGGGACAGGCGGAACACTGAAGCTTTCTTT. Residues: CASSQALGDRRNTEAFF.

This sequence joins TRBV11-2 and TRBJ2-7; tentatively, D is TRBD1 or TRBD2 (5 bases each). Between the trimmed V and J ends, which lost 1 base and 4 bases, there was a span of 11 bases. The CDR3 contains 14 residues. Germline CDR1 is SGHAT and CDR2 is FQNNGV. The CDR3 sequence: CASSLGRDHYEQYF. As DNA, the CDR3 is TGTGCCAGCAGCTTAGGCCGGGACCATTACGAGCAGTACTTC. Full variable domain (remainder filled in from reference TRBV11-2 and TRBJ2-7): EAGVAQSPRYKIIEKRQSVAFWCNPISGHATLYWYQQILGQGPKLLIQFQNNGVVDDSQLPKDRFSAERLKGVDSTLKIQPAKLEDSAVYLCASSLGRDHYEQYFGPGTRLTVT.

The rearrangement uses TRBV6-5 and TRBJ2-7; 9 bases line up with TRBD1. The V segment lost 7 bases and the J segment 2 bases; nucleotides outside the gene matches: 6. The CDR3 runs 14 residues. Germline-derived CDR1 and CDR2 are MNHEY and SVGAGI. For the CDR3, the DNA is TGTGCCAGCACCTCCGGGACAGGGCCCTACGAGCAGTACTTC. It yields the protein CASTSGTGPYEQYF.

This rearrangement joins TRBV7-3 to TRBJ2-3; possible D gene TRBD2, 5 bases. Germline assignment: CDR1 SGHTA and CDR2 FQGTGA. Trimming cost V 5 bases and J 2 bases, with 11 bases left between them. The CDR3 spans 14 residues. The CDR3 DNA sequence: TGTGCCAGCAGCCTCCGGGATGTCACAGATACGCAGTATTTT. Its translation is CASSLRDVTDTQYF.

The chain carries TRBV21-1 and TRBJ1-5. TRBV21-1 is noted as a pseudogene. The CDR3 contains 14 residues. The CDR3, as DNA: TGTGCCAGCAGCAAAGTAAGGGAAGGTCAGCCCCAGCATTTT. The encoded protein is CASSKVREGQPQHF.

This sequence joins TRBV10-3 and TRBJ2-3; D possibly corresponds to TRBD2 (6 bases). V dropped 2 bases and J dropped 0 bases, with 9 bases sitting between them. The CDR3 runs 15 residues. Germline V gene lookup returns CDR1 ENHRY and CDR2 SYGVKD. CDR3 coding DNA: TGTGCCATCAGTGAGCGGGACTCGAGCACAGATACGCAGTATTTT. It translates to CAISERDSSTDTQYF.

This clone was detected only once. DNA of the CDR3: TGTGCCAGCGCCGAGAGTGGGGGGAATGAGCAGTTCTTC. Protein product: CASAESGGNEQFF. The chain combines TRBV6-6 with TRBJ2-1; maybe TRBD2 (6 bases). The V and J ends lost 8 bases and 7 bases respectively, with 15 bases between them. The CDR3 sequence is 13 residues long. CDR1 and CDR2 (germline): MNHNY, SVGAGI (reference sequence).

The chain combines TRBV20-1 with TRBJ2-1; D is perhaps TRBD1 (5 bases). The V gene's germline CDR1 is DFQATT and CDR2 SNEGSKA (reference sequence). The length of the CDR3 is 11 residues. The V and J ends lost 3 bases and 7 bases respectively, with 7 bases between them. DNA for the CDR3: TGCAGTGCTAGCAAGGGGAATGAGCAGTTCTTC. Its protein is CSASKGNEQFF.